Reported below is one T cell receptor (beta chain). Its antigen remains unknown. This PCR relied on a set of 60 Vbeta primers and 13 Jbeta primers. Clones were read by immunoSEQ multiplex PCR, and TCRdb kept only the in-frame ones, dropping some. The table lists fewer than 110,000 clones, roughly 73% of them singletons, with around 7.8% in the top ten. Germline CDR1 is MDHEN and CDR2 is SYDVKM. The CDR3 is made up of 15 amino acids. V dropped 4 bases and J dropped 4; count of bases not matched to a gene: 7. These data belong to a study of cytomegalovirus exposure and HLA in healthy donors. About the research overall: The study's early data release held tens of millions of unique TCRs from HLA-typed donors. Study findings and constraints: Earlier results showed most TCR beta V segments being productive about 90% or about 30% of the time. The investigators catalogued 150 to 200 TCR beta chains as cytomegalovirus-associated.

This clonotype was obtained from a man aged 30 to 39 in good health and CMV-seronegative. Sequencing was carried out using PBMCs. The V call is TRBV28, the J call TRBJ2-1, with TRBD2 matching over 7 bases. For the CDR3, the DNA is TGTGCCAGCAGTTCCAGACTAGCTGGATACAATGAGCAGTTCTTC. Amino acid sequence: CASSSRLAGYNEQFF. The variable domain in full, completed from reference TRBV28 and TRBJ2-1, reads DVKVTQSSRYLVKRTGEKVFLECVQDMDHENMFWYRQDPGLGLRLIYFSYDVKMKEKGDIPEGYSVSREKKERFSLILESASTNQTSMYLCASSSRLAGYNEQFFGPGTRLTVL.